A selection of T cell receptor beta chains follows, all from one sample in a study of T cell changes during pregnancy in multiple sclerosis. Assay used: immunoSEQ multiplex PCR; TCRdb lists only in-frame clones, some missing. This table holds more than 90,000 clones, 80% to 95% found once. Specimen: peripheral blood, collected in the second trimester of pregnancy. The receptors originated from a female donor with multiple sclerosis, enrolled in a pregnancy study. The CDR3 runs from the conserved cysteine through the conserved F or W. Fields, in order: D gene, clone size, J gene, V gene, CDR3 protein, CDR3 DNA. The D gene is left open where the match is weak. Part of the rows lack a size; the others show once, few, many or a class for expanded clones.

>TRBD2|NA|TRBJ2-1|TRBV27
CASSFGLAGGLPYNEQFF
TGTGCCAGCAGTTTCGGACTAGCGGGAGGACTGCCCTACAATGAGCAGTTCTTC
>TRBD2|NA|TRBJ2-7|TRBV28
CASSLSARTSGSTDEQYF
TGTGCCAGCAGTTTATCCGCGAGGACTAGCGGGTCGACGGACGAGCAGTACTTC
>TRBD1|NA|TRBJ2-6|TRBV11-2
CASRSTGTNVLTF
TGTGCCAGCAGATCGACAGGGACCAACGTCCTGACTTTC
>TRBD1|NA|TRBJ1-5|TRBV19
CASSTGQGAGSQPQHF
TGTGCCAGTAGTACGGGACAGGGGGCAGGTAGTCAGCCCCAGCATTTT
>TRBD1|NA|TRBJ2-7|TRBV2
CASRTGGVLSSYEQYF
TGTGCCAGCAGGACAGGGGGTGTTCTTAGCTCCTACGAGCAGTACTTC
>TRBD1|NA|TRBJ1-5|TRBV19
CASSIYGQANQPQHF
TGTGCCAGTAGTATATATGGACAGGCGAATCAGCCCCAGCATTTT
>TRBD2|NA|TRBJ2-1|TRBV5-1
CASNIGTVLGLAGHEQFF
TGCGCCAGCAACATCGGGACGGTATTGGGACTAGCGGGACATGAGCAGTTCTTC
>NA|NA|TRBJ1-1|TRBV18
CASSPLGSQSGAFF
TGTGCCAGCTCACCACTTGGGTCCCAATCGGGAGCTTTCTTT
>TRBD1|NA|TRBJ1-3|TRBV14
CASSQVFRGRISENTIYF
TGTGCCAGCAGCCAAGTATTCAGGGGGCGAATAAGTGAAAACACCATATATTTT
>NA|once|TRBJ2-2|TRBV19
CASCEFGTGELFF
TGTGCCAGTTGTGAATTCGGGACCGGGGAGCTGTTTTTT
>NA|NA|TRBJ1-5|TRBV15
CATWGEGSLQPQHF
TGTGCCACCTGGGGGGAGGGGTCTTTACAGCCCCAGCATTTT
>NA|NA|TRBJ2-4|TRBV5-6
CASSLEGVEDIQYF
TGTGCCAGCAGCTTGGAGGGGGTTGAGGACATTCAGTACTTC
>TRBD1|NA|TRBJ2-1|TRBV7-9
CASNQRTGLDNEQFF
TGTGCCAGCAACCAAAGGACAGGGCTCGACAATGAGCAGTTCTTC
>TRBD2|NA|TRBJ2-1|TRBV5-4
CASSLEIAGGYNEQFF
TGTGCCAGCAGCTTGGAAATAGCGGGAGGCTACAATGAGCAGTTCTTC
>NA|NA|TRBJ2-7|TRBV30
CAWSTDTYEQYF
TGTGCCTGGAGTACGGACACCTACGAGCAGTACTTC
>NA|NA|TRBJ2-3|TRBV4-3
CASSQFTVTADTQYF
TGCGCCAGCAGCCAATTTACGGTGACAGCAGATACGCAGTATTTT
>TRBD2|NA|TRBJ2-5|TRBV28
CASQGLAPQETQYF
TGTGCCAGCCAAGGACTAGCGCCTCAAGAGACCCAGTACTTC
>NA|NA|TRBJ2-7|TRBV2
CASSDGDVGTSYEQYF
TGTGCCAGCAGTGACGGGGATGTGGGCACCAGTTACGAGCAGTACTTC
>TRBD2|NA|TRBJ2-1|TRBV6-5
CASGSGTSWFF
TGTGCCAGTGGGTCCGGGACTAGCTGGTTCTTC
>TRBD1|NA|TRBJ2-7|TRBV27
CASSFTGTDLYEQYF
TGTGCCAGCAGTTTCACCGGGACAGATCTTTACGAGCAGTACTTC
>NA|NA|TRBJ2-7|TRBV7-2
CASSLEIPRFTYEQYF
TGTGCCAGCAGCTTAGAAATCCCCAGGTTTACCTACGAGCAGTACTTC
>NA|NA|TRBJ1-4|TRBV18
CASTTLTEYEKLFF
TGTGCCAGCACGACCCTGACAGAATATGAAAAACTGTTTTTT
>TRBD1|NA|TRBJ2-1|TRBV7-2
CASSPRQGHGFREQFF
TGTGCCAGCAGCCCTAGACAGGGTCACGGGTTCCGTGAGCAGTTCTTC
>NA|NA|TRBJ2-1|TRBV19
CASRMGAGSYNEQFF
TGTGCCAGTAGAATGGGGGCGGGCTCCTACAATGAGCAGTTCTTC
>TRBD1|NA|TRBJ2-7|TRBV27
CASSSLGQTFGEQYF
TGTGCCAGCAGTTCACTGGGACAGACTTTCGGCGAGCAGTACTTC
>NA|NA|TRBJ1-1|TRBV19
CASSIQNTEAFF
TGTGCCAGTAGTATACAGAACACTGAAGCTTTCTTT
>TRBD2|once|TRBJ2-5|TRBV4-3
CASSPGLAGVGTQYF
TGCGCCAGCAGTCCTGGACTAGCGGGAGTTGGGACCCAGTACTTC
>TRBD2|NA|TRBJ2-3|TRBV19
CASSNRLAAYGDTQYF
TGTGCCAGTAGTAATAGACTAGCGGCTTACGGAGATACGCAGTATTTT
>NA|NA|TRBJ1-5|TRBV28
CASSLSQGLGANQPQHF
TGTGCCAGCAGTTTATCCCAGGGTCTAGGGGCGAATCAGCCCCAGCATTTT
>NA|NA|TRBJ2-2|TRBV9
CASSVAPDTGELFF
TGTGCCAGCAGCGTAGCTCCAGACACCGGGGAGCTGTTTTTT
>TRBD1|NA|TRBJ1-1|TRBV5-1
CASSLEGQGPTSAFF
TGCGCCAGCAGCTTGGAGGGACAGGGGCCCACGTCAGCTTTCTTT
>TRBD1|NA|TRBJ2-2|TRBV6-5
CASSVRQGTRELFF
TGTGCCAGCAGTGTACGACAGGGGACCCGGGAGCTGTTTTTT
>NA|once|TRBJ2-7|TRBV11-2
CASSLGQGPYEQYF
TGTGCCAGCAGCTTAGGGCAGGGGCCGTACGAGCAGTACTTC
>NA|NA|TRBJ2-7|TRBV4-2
CASSQGTPYEQYF
TGTGCCAGCAGCCAAGGGACACCCTACGAGCAGTACTTC
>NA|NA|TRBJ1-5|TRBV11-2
CASSGGVNQPQHF
TGTGCCAGCAGCGGGGGCGTCAATCAGCCCCAGCATTTT
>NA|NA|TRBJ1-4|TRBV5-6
CASSLYAGAPLNEKLFF
TGTGCCAGCAGCTTGTATGCAGGGGCTCCCCTCAATGAAAAACTGTTTTTT
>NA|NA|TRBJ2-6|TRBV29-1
CSATSDVNSGANVLTF
TGCAGCGCCACCAGCGATGTCAACTCTGGGGCCAACGTCCTGACTTTC
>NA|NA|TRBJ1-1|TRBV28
CASSFRTVEAFF
TGTGCCAGCAGCTTTCGGACAGTTGAAGCTTTCTTT
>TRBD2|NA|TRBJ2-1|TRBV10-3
CAIRPGLAGANYNEQFF
TGTGCCATCAGGCCCGGACTAGCGGGAGCGAACTACAATGAGCAGTTCTTC
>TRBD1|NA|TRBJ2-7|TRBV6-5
CASSRPGQGRAEQYF
TGTGCCAGCAGCCGACCGGGACAGGGAAGGGCCGAGCAGTACTTC
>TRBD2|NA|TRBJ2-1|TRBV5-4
CASSFRTSGYNEQFF
TGTGCCAGCAGCTTTAGGACTAGCGGGTACAATGAGCAGTTCTTC
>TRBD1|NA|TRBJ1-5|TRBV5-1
CASSEGTGDQPQHF
TGCGCCAGCAGCGAGGGGACAGGGGATCAGCCCCAGCATTTT
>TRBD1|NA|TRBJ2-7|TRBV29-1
CSVGQGSSYEQYF
TGCAGCGTAGGACAGGGGAGCTCCTACGAGCAGTACTTC
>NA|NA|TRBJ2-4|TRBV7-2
CASSLRVVGGSLAKNIQYF
TGTGCCAGCAGTCTCCGGGTAGTGGGTGGGTCCTTAGCCAAAAACATTCAGTACTTC
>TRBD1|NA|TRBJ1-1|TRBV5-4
CASRKQGENTEAFF
TGTGCCAGCAGGAAGCAGGGGGAGAACACTGAAGCTTTCTTT
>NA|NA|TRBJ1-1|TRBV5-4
CASSSGQLIRGTEAFF
TGTGCCAGCAGTTCCGGACAGCTTATTAGGGGCACTGAAGCTTTCTTT
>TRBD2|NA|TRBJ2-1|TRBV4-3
CASSSAGGPGDEQFF
TGCGCCAGCAGCTCAGCGGGAGGGCCGGGGGATGAGCAGTTCTTC
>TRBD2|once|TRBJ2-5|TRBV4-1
CASSHRLAGGPQETQYF
TGCGCCAGCAGCCATAGACTAGCGGGAGGGCCCCAAGAGACCCAGTACTTC
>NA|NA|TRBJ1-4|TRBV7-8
CASSLPRADATNEKLFF
TGTGCCAGCAGCTTACCCAGGGCCGATGCAACTAATGAAAAACTGTTTTTT
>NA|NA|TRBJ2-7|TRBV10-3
CAISESRGIDYEQYF
TGTGCCATCAGTGAGTCACGGGGGATCGACTACGAGCAGTACTTC
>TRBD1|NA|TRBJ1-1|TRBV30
CAWSVLGTGGNTEAFF
TGTGCCTGGAGTGTACTGGGGACAGGGGGTAACACTGAAGCTTTCTTT
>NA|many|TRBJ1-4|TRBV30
CAWSGGGNSLEKLFF
TGTGCCTGGAGTGGCGGCGGTAACTCACTAGAAAAACTGTTTTTT
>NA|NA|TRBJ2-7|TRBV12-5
CASGLLNRESRYEQYF
TGTGCTAGTGGTTTGCTCAACAGGGAATCCAGGTACGAGCAGTACTTC
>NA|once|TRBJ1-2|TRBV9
CASRQGIGYTF
TGTGCCAGCAGACAGGGAATCGGCTACACCTTC
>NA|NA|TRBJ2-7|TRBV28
CASSLLLETYEQYF
TGTGCCAGCAGTTTATTACTGGAGACCTACGAGCAGTACTTC